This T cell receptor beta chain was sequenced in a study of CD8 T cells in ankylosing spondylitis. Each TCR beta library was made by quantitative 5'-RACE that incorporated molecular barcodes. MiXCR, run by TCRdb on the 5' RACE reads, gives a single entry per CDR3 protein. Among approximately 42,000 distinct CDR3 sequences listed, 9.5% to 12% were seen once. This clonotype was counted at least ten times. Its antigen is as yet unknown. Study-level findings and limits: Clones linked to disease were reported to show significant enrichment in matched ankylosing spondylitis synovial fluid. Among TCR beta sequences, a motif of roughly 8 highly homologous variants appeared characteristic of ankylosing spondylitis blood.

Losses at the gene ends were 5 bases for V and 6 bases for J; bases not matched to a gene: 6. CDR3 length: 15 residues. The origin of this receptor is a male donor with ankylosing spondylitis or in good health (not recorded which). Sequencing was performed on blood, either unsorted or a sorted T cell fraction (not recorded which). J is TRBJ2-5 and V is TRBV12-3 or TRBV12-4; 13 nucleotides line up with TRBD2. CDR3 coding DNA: TGTGCCAGCAGTCCGGGACTAGCGGGGCAAAAGACCCAGTACTTC. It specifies CASSPGLAGQKTQYF.